Given below is one T cell receptor (beta chain) in context. No antigen is known for it. CD4+ or CD8+ T cells were sorted as naive CD45RA+ or memory CD45RO+. This CDR3 is built from 15 residues. Per germline, CDR1 SGHNT and CDR2 YENEEA. With 1 base removed from V and 3 bases from J, the gap between germline ends came to 12 bases. This record belongs to a study of regulatory dendritic cells for organ transplantation. Study-wide points: Mature dendritic cells appeared to drive more memory CD8+ clonal expansion than regulatory ones. Alloreactive memory CD8+ T cell pools varied considerably between individuals. The most alloreactive TCR clonotypes were found in resting memory CD8+ cells.

The method was immunoSEQ multiplex PCR; TCRdb's version includes in-frame clones alone and lacks a portion of them. Altogether under 45,000 clones are present, about 88% being singletons, with the ten largest covering 0.05% to 0.065%. The sequencing input was naive CD4+ T cells from blood. As to subset: CD45RA+ naive T cells. V and J are TRBV11-3 and TRBJ2-5; perhaps TRBD1 as D (5 bases). This receptor was taken from a human donor in good health. The CDR3, as DNA: TGTGCCAGCAGCTTAGTAAGGGGCCCGAAAGAGACCCAGTACTTC. It yields the protein CASSLVRGPKETQYF.